These 7 T cell receptor beta chains share one sample of origin, sequenced in a study of long-term antiretroviral therapy in people with HIV. It was version v3.0 of the immunoSEQ assay that was run at survey level. TCRdb's copy holds only in-frame clones and misses some; the assay was immunoSEQ multiplex PCR. The sample has tens of thousands of clones, about 90% seen once. The sequencing used unsorted PBMCs, collected 1.8 years after starting antiretroviral therapy. These receptors came from a woman younger than 30 with HIV.

This chain joins TRBV5-1 and TRBJ2-7; no clear D. Germline CDR1 and CDR2: SGHRS and YFSETQ. Trimming took off 0 bases at V and 0 bases at J, with 13 bases between the two ends. CDR3 length equals 16 residues. CDR3 region: CASSLGGRLLSYEQYF. CDR3 bases: TGCGCCAGCAGCTTGGGGGGTAGACTCCTCTCCTACGAGCAGTACTTC.

The chain is built from TRBV5-6 and TRBJ2-4, with D possibly matching TRBD2 (5 bases). Germline V gives CDR1 SGHDT, CDR2 YYEEEE. The germline V and J ends were trimmed by 4 bases and 0 bases, with 8 bases remaining between them. This CDR3 contains 14 residues. CDR3 amino acids: CASSTRLAKNIQYF. CDR3 coding DNA: TGTGCCAGCAGCACTAGATTAGCCAAAAACATTCAGTACTTC.

This chain links TRBV7-2 with TRBJ2-7; the D call may be TRBD1 or TRBD2 (8 bases each). CDR3 size: 13 residues. CDR1 is SGHTA, CDR2 FQGNSA, per germline. With 3 bases removed from V and 12 bases from J, the gap between germline ends came to 18 bases. CDR3 amino acids: CASSLDRAGGRYF. In DNA, the CDR3 is TGTGCCAGCAGCTTGGACAGGGCGGGAGGAAGGTACTTC.

The V and J genes are TRBV11-3 and TRBJ2-3, with 12 bases aligning to TRBD2. The CDR3 contains 19 residues. V was pared by 5 bases and J by 0 bases, with 12 bases of the junction left unmatched. The germline CDR1 and CDR2 sequences are SGHNT and YENEEA. CDR3 coding DNA: TGTGCCAGCAGCCCATGGACTAGCGGGATCCCTTCTAGCACAGATACGCAGTATTTT. This sequence encodes CASSPWTSGIPSSTDTQYF. Full variable domain (remainder filled in from reference TRBV11-3 and TRBJ2-3): EAGVVQSPRYKIIEKKQPVAFWCNPISGHNTLYWYLQNLGQGPELLIRYENEEAVDDSQLPKDRFSAERLKGVDSTLKIQPAELGDSAVYLCASSPWTSGIPSSTDTQYFGPGTRLTVL.

The rearrangement links TRBV19 to TRBJ2-1; no firm D call. V was shortened by 3 bases and J by 0 bases, with 9 bases between the two germline ends. This CDR3 is 15 amino acids long. Germline V lookup: CDR1 LNHDA, CDR2 SQIVND (reference sequence). As DNA, the CDR3 is TGTGCCAGTAGTATTACTGAAGTCTCCTACAATGAGCAGTTCTTC. Translation: CASSITEVSYNEQFF.

The chain employs TRBV5-6 and TRBJ2-5, with D unresolved. Germline CDR1 reads SGHDT; CDR2 reads YYEEEE. V lost 0 bases, J lost 0 bases, and 12 bases lay in between. The CDR3 totals 16 residues. The CDR3 nucleotides read TGTGCCAGCAGCTTGGAGGTAGGACCATACCAAGAGACCCAGTACTTC. Protein product: CASSLEVGPYQETQYF.

This clone was picked up a small number of times. The J gene is TRBJ1-2, the V gene TRBV4-2; D unclear. This CDR3 region has 15 residues. Trimming removed 0 bases from V and 3 bases from J, with 11 bases in between. Germline CDR1 and CDR2: LGHNA and YNFKEQ. CDR3 region: CASSQDSYGYYGYTF. CDR3 bases: TGTGCCAGCAGCCAAGATTCGTACGGATACTATGGCTACACCTTC.